The TCR beta chain described here comes from a study of T cells in Graves' hyperthyroidism and ophthalmopathy. The CDR3 has 18 amino acids. V lost 5 bases, J lost 6 bases, and 18 bases stayed unmatched. CDR1 is SGHTA and CDR2 is FQGNSA in the germline V gene. This clonotype was observed a handful of times. Its target is not known. TCR beta CDR3 regions were amplified from RNA transcripts. When the TCR CDR3 underwent first-round RT-PCR, the HTBI primer set was used. TCRdb reanalysed the multiplex PCR reads using MiXCR and keeps one entry per CDR3 protein. The sample yields nearly 600,000 distinct CDR3 sequences, 14% seen once. Whole-study findings and limits: The model forecast ophthalmopathy, anticipating it by a median approximately 6.2 months before onset. A model using 13 V-J features told ophthalmopathy apart from stable hyperthyroidism.

The receptor was isolated from a woman aged 18-35 years with Graves' ophthalmopathy. The chain uses TRBV7-2 and TRBJ2-7; 11 nucleotides line up with TRBD2. Sequenced input: blood. In DNA, the CDR3 is TGTGCCAGCAGCCAAATAGGGGATAGCGGGAGGGCCGGAGTCGAGCAGTACTTC. Translated: CASSQIGDSGRAGVEQYF.